This TCR beta chain was profiled in a study of T cell responses to AZD1222 COVID-19 vaccine. This CDR3 contains 14 residues. Germline assignment: CDR1 SGHRS and CDR2 YFSETQ. V shed 0 bases and J shed 4 bases, with 10 bases lying between them. Study-wide findings and caveats: Increases in Spike-specific TCR breadth and depth were seen after two AZD1222 doses.

This clone occurred once. No antigen is known for it. This specimen includes other DNA sequences encoding the same CDR3. The data were produced by immunoSEQ multiplex PCR, yet TCRdb's version contains in-frame clones alone and is incomplete. The data hold some 150,000 clones, with just over 90% observed a single time. The V and J genes are TRBV5-1 and TRBJ1-1; a weak D match, TRBD1 (5 bases). This specimen was peripheral blood, taken on day 0 of AZD1222 vaccination. This receptor was taken from an adult in good health. The CDR3 sequence is CASSLGQGGTEAFF. The DNA for the CDR3 is TGCGCCAGCAGCTTGGGGCAGGGCGGCACTGAAGCTTTCTTT.